This T cell receptor (beta chain) was obtained from a study of T cells after yellow fever vaccination. Study-level points and caveats: Contaminants from the bulk population, in the form of abundant clonotypes, could be found in FACS-sorted repertoires. Some clonotypes were seen in both the CD4 and the CD8 compartments. These made up a small share and likely arose from convergent recombination. The secondary T-cell response peaked on day 5, not day 15, but was weaker.

This clonotype has more than one count but fewer than ten. The antigen is undetermined. As TCR cDNA was made by 5'RACE template switching, a universal primer site and UMIs were added. TCRdb called the 5' RACE reads again in MiXCR, with one record for every CDR3 protein. This table holds some 250,000 distinct CDR3 sequences, more than 3.5% found once. The sequencing here drew on PBMCs, taken 15 days after the yellow fever booster vaccination. The source is a man aged 18 to 35 who received the YFV17D yellow fever vaccine.

The CDR3 here is CASSRPSGELFF. The CDR3 bases are TGTGCCAGCAGCCGCCCGTCGGGGGAGCTGTTTTTT. The J gene is TRBJ2-2, the V gene TRBV5-4; D remains unclear. The CDR3 is 12 amino acids. The germline V gene has CDR1 SGHNT and CDR2 YYREEE (reference sequence). The ends were cut back, 4 bases at V and 8 bases at J, with 9 bases in the middle.